This is a list of T cell receptor beta chains from one sample in a study of T cell repertoires in cytomegalovirus infection. From the reads, TCRdb called clonotypes with MiXCR, one entry per CDR3 protein. The repertoire has some 920,000 distinct CDR3 sequences, roughly 30% of them found once; the top ten carry around an eighth. Their recognized antigens are unknown. The sequences come from cultured CD8+ T cells from PBMCs, collected from culture after CMV antigen stimulation. All receptors derive from a human donor in good health (CMV status not recorded). Some clones in this sample may be carry-over from other donors' samples. CDR3s include the opening cysteine and the closing phenylalanine or tryptophan. Fields, in order: D gene, V gene, clone size, J gene, CDR3 protein, CDR3 DNA. D genes are given only for firm matches. The listing skips clone size in some rows; elsewhere it reads once, few, many or a size class.

d_call: TRBD1
v_call: TRBV10-1
clone_size: -
j_call: TRBJ2-1
cdr3_aa: CASSVPGQGFNEQFF
cdr3_nt: TGCGCCAGCAGTGTACCGGGACAGGGATTTAATGAGCAGTTCTTC

d_call: -
v_call: TRBV28
clone_size: few
j_call: TRBJ1-4
cdr3_aa: CASSLEGISNEKLFF
cdr3_nt: TGTGCCAGCAGTTTAGAAGGAATATCTAATGAAAAACTGTTTTTT

d_call: -
v_call: TRBV14
clone_size: -
j_call: TRBJ1-6
cdr3_aa: CASSRGIGQTNSPLHF
cdr3_nt: TGTGCCAGCAGCCGAGGAATTGGGCAGACTAATTCACCCCTCCACTTT

d_call: TRBD2
v_call: TRBV11-3
clone_size: few
j_call: TRBJ2-3
cdr3_aa: CASSLSERGITDTQYF
cdr3_nt: TGTGCCAGCAGCTTATCGGAGCGGGGGATCACAGATACGCAGTATTTT

d_call: TRBD1
v_call: TRBV7-8
clone_size: many
j_call: TRBJ1-2
cdr3_aa: CASSLGTGQQRGYTF
cdr3_nt: TGTGCCAGCAGCTTAGGGACAGGCCAACAAAGGGGCTACACCTTC

d_call: TRBD1
v_call: TRBV7-8
clone_size: -
j_call: TRBJ2-1
cdr3_aa: CASNSGQGTRFFNEQFF
cdr3_nt: TGTGCCAGCAACTCCGGACAGGGGACGAGGTTTTTCAATGAGCAGTTCTTC

d_call: -
v_call: TRBV6-2/TRBV6-3
clone_size: large
j_call: TRBJ1-1
cdr3_aa: CASGTGLGTEAFF
cdr3_nt: TGTGCCAGCGGTACAGGGTTGGGAACTGAAGCTTTCTTT

d_call: -
v_call: TRBV20-1
clone_size: few
j_call: TRBJ2-7
cdr3_aa: CSGRRQGNSYEQYF
cdr3_nt: TGCAGTGGCAGGAGGCAGGGGAACTCCTACGAGCAGTACTTC

d_call: TRBD2
v_call: TRBV9
clone_size: few
j_call: TRBJ2-1
cdr3_aa: CASSERLAGEDEQFF
cdr3_nt: TGTGCCAGCAGCGAACGACTAGCGGGGGAAGATGAGCAGTTCTTC

d_call: -
v_call: TRBV7-4
clone_size: -
j_call: TRBJ1-1
cdr3_aa: CANSPLEGTVTAEAFF
cdr3_nt: TGTGCCAACAGCCCCCTGGAGGGCACCGTGACGGCTGAAGCTTTCTTT

d_call: -
v_call: TRBV7-6
clone_size: many
j_call: TRBJ2-5
cdr3_aa: CASSFLSGTQETQYF
cdr3_nt: TGTGCCAGCAGCTTTCTGAGTGGGACTCAAGAGACCCAGTACTTC

d_call: TRBD1
v_call: TRBV6-2/TRBV6-3
clone_size: once
j_call: TRBJ2-1
cdr3_aa: CASSYARTGAIYNEQFF
cdr3_nt: TGTGCCAGCAGTTACGCGAGGACAGGGGCTATCTACAATGAGCAGTTCTTC

d_call: -
v_call: TRBV12-3/TRBV12-4
clone_size: -
j_call: TRBJ1-4
cdr3_aa: CASSLEGVGNEKLFF
cdr3_nt: TGTGCCAGCAGTTTAGAAGGGGTGGGGAATGAAAAACTGTTTTTT

d_call: TRBD1
v_call: TRBV6-6
clone_size: -
j_call: TRBJ1-1
cdr3_aa: CASYRGYTEAFF
cdr3_nt: TGTGCCAGTTACAGGGGGTACACTGAAGCTTTCTTT

d_call: -
v_call: TRBV12-3/TRBV12-4
clone_size: -
j_call: TRBJ1-4
cdr3_aa: CASSYSSAEKLFF
cdr3_nt: TGTGCCAGCAGTTACTCCTCGGCTGAAAAACTGTTTTTT

d_call: -
v_call: TRBV6-6
clone_size: many
j_call: TRBJ2-1
cdr3_aa: CASTGNEQFF
cdr3_nt: TGTGCCAGCACTGGCAATGAGCAGTTCTTC

d_call: -
v_call: TRBV19
clone_size: few
j_call: TRBJ1-1
cdr3_aa: CASSTSDSNTEAFF
cdr3_nt: TGTGCCAGTAGTACCTCGGACAGTAACACTGAAGCTTTCTTT

d_call: TRBD2
v_call: TRBV7-9
clone_size: -
j_call: TRBJ2-1
cdr3_aa: CASSRGAGGKNEQFF
cdr3_nt: TGTGCCAGCAGCCGGGGCGCGGGGGGGAAAAATGAGCAGTTCTTC

d_call: -
v_call: TRBV29-1
clone_size: -
j_call: TRBJ2-2
cdr3_aa: CSATGFGELFF
cdr3_nt: TGCAGCGCTACGGGGTTCGGGGAGCTGTTTTTT